This T cell receptor (beta chain) was identified in a study of blood T cell repertoires in COVID-19. The CDR3 runs to 13 residues. V was clipped by 3 bases and J by 6 bases; unmatched bases: 2. Germline V gives CDR1 GTSNPN, CDR2 SVGIG (reference sequence). As originally analysed: Estimates of nucleated cell counts were drawn from the amplification of reference gene primers. This table comes from immunoSEQ multiplex PCR, and its TCRdb copy is limited to in-frame clones, with some not included. V and J calls and clone size are copied from that table; D and trimming were computed from the DNA. The sample records fewer than 200,000 clones, around 85% being singletons.

The sequenced sample was peripheral blood. The chain carries TRBV30 and TRBJ2-1; 10 bases line up with TRBD1. This TCR derives from a man in his sixties who had recovered from COVID-19. The CDR3 here is CAWSGDRGNEQFF. The DNA of the CDR3 is TGTGCCTGGAGCGGGGACAGGGGCAATGAGCAGTTCTTC.